A single sample gave rise to the 4 T cell receptor beta chains below, sequenced in a study of cytomegalovirus exposure and HLA in healthy donors. The PCR employed 60 Vbeta primers together with 13 Jbeta primers. Only in-frame clones appear in the TCRdb table, and some are missing; sequencing was by immunoSEQ multiplex PCR. The top ten clones hold approximately 1.3% of a sample with approximately 160,000 clones, roughly 80% of them seen once. The sample comprised PBMCs. These receptors were collected from a man in his fifties in good health and CMV-seropositive.

The chain uses TRBV28 and TRBJ2-7; 7 bases match TRBD2. The CDR3 runs 14 residues. Germline V lookup: CDR1 MDHEN, CDR2 SYDVKM. The V segment lost 7 bases and the J segment 0 bases; nucleotides outside the gene matches: 6. CDR3 sequence: CASMAGAGSYEQYF. Written as DNA, the CDR3 is TGTGCCAGCATGGCGGGAGCGGGCTCCTACGAGCAGTACTTC.

The V and J genes are TRBV15 and TRBJ2-3; 11 nucleotides match TRBD1. J was trimmed by 1 base and V by 5 bases; bases with no gene match: 2. The CDR3 contains 15 residues. Germline V lookup: CDR1 LNHNV, CDR2 YYDKDF (reference sequence). The CDR3 coding sequence is TGTGCCACCAGCTTGGACAGGGGGCGCACAGATACGCAGTATTTT. Amino acids: CATSLDRGRTDTQYF. Using reference TRBV15 and TRBJ2-3 for the parts outside the CDR3, the full variable domain is DAMVIQNPRYQVTQFGKPVTLSCSQTLNHNVMYWYQQKSSQAPKLLFHYYDKDFNNEADTPDNFQSRRPNTSFCFLDIRSPGLGDTAMYLCATSLDRGRTDTQYFGPGTRLTVL.

The chain combines TRBV18 with TRBJ1-5; D is unresolved. Per germline, CDR1 KGHSH and CDR2 LQKENI. The V and J ends lost 6 bases and 0 bases respectively, with 12 bases between them. The CDR3 totals 15 residues. CDR3 bases: TGTGCCAGCTCCCAGGCCCCTAATAGCAATCAGCCCCAGCATTTT. It codes for CASSQAPNSNQPQHF.

This sequence joins TRBV7-9 and TRBJ1-1; perhaps TRBD1 as D (6 bases). In germline, CDR1 is SEHNR, CDR2 FQNEAQ (reference sequence). Trimming stripped 5 bases from V and 4 bases from J, with 11 bases between. This CDR3 contains 13 residues. This CDR3 is CASSPDRTTEAFF. The CDR3 coding sequence is TGTGCCAGCAGCCCCGACAGGACCACTGAAGCTTTCTTT.